Below are 14 T cell receptor beta chains sequenced from a single sample in a study of identical twins. TCRdb processed the 5' RACE reads anew with MiXCR; each CDR3 protein has one entry. The sample holds 400,000 to 600,000 distinct CDR3 sequences, 20% to 25% seen once. These sequences were also reported in another study, on yellow fever vaccine responses in identical twins.

Sequences were obtained from CD4+ T cells sorted from blood. The source of these receptors is a woman aged 18-29 years in good health.

In its sample, this clonotype was seen a few times. The V and J genes are TRBV7-9 and TRBJ1-4, with D uncertain. CDR3 length: 13 amino acids. Germline V gene sequence: CDR1 SEHNR, CDR2 FQNEAQ (reference sequence). The V gene lost 2 bases and the J gene lost 7 bases, with 8 bases spanning the gap. The CDR3 loop reads CASSLWGSEKLFF. CDR3 DNA sequence: TGTGCCAGCAGCTTATGGGGAAGTGAAAAACTGTTTTTT.

V is TRBV6-2 or TRBV6-3 and J is TRBJ2-1; possible D gene TRBD2, 5 bases. Germline assignment: CDR1 MNHEY and CDR2 SVGEGT. This CDR3 has 16 residues. Trimming pared 2 bases from V and 4 bases from J, leaving 15 bases between. CDR3 DNA sequence: TGTGCCAGCAGTTACGTGGCCCCGGGGTCATACAATGAGCAGTTCTTC. Protein sequence: CASSYVAPGSYNEQFF.

This clonotype was observed a handful of times. The chain joins TRBV12-3 or TRBV12-4 to TRBJ2-3, with 8 bases identical to TRBD2. V dropped 6 bases and J dropped 5; count of bases not matched to a gene: 13. This CDR3 contains 16 residues. The CDR3 DNA reads TGTGCCAGCAGCCCGGCGGGGCGGGGGGACGAAGATACGCAGTATTTT. It encodes CASSPAGRGDEDTQYF.

This clonotype was picked up a small number of times. This chain uses TRBV5-1 with TRBJ1-2; a weak D match, TRBD1 (6 bases). This CDR3 contains 14 residues. V gave up 4 bases and J gave up 2 bases, with 12 bases separating them. The V gene's germline CDR1 is SGHRS and CDR2 YFSETQ. The CDR3 spells CASSPGGQNYGYTF. CDR3 DNA: TGCGCCAGCAGCCCCGGGGGGCAGAACTATGGCTACACCTTC. Full variable domain (remainder filled in from reference TRBV5-1 and TRBJ1-2): KAGVTQTPRYLIKTRGQQVTLSCSPISGHRSVSWYQQTPGQGLQFLFEYFSETQRNKGNFPGRFSGRQFSNSRSEMNVSTLELGDSALYLCASSPGGQNYGYTFGSGTRLTVV.

V is TRBV5-6 and J is TRBJ1-3; TRBD1 agrees at 9 bases. Germline CDR1 SGHDT, CDR2 YYEEEE. Trimming at V came to 2 bases and at J to 4 bases, leaving 7 bases not matched to a gene. CDR3 length equals 16 residues. CDR3 in DNA: TGTGCCAGCAGCTTCTCGGGGACAGGGAAAGGAAACACCATATATTTT. This codes for CASSFSGTGKGNTIYF.

This chain connects TRBV12-3 or TRBV12-4 to TRBJ1-2; D is unclear. The CDR3 is 18 residues long. V dropped 3 bases and J dropped 1 base, with 21 bases sitting between them. The CDR3 sequence is CASSFFGPERRVNYGYTF. The CDR3 DNA reads TGTGCCAGCAGTTTCTTCGGGCCCGAGCGGAGGGTTAACTATGGCTACACCTTC.

The genes are TRBV7-6 and TRBJ1-1; the match to TRBD1 covers 9 bases. The germline V gene has CDR1 SGHVS and CDR2 FNYEAQ. The trim removed 1 base at V and 10 bases at J, leaving 10 bases unmatched. The CDR3 sequence is 15 residues long. The CDR3 sequence is CASSLGIWSGQGAFF. For the CDR3, the DNA is TGTGCCAGCAGCTTAGGAATTTGGTCGGGACAGGGAGCTTTCTTT. The full variable domain, completed using reference TRBV7-6 and TRBJ1-1, is GAGVSQSPRYKVTKRGQDVALRCDPISGHVSLYWYRQALGQGPEFLTYFNYEAQQDKSGLPNDRFSAERPEGSISTLTIQRTEQRDSAMYRCASSLGIWSGQGAFFGQGTRLTVV.

The chain has TRBV11-2 and TRBJ2-7, with 8 bases identical to TRBD2. CDR3 length: 15 residues. Germline lookup yields CDR1 SGHAT and CDR2 FQNNGV. V shed 5 bases, J shed 7 bases, and the junction held 13 bases outside the gene matches. CDR3 sequence (DNA): TGTGCCAGCAGCCCCACCAGCGGGGGAGAGGGTGAGCAGTACGTC. It codes for CASSPTSGGEGEQYV.

This clonotype was counted many times. This sequence joins TRBV5-1 and TRBJ1-1, with D possibly being TRBD1 (6 bases). The ends were cut back, 0 bases at V and 1 base at J, with 10 bases in the middle. Looked up from germline, CDR1 is SGHRS and CDR2 is YFSETQ. This CDR3 contains 15 residues. CDR3 sequence (DNA): TGCGCCAGCAGCTTGGCCGGGACACCGAACACTGAAGCTTTCTTT. This encodes CASSLAGTPNTEAFF.

The chain joins TRBV28 to TRBJ2-7; a possible D gene is TRBD1 (5 bases). Germline CDR1 and CDR2: MDHEN and SYDVKM. This CDR3 has 14 residues. The V end was cut by 4 bases, the J end by 1 base, with 11 bases between. CDR3 loop: CASSSGPNSYEQYF. DNA of the CDR3: TGTGCCAGCAGTTCAGGGCCCAATTCCTACGAGCAGTACTTC.

This rearrangement joins TRBV6-2 or TRBV6-3 to TRBJ1-5; D is uncertain. The CDR3 spans 15 residues. The V end lost 0 bases, the J end lost 0 bases, and 6 bases lay between the germline ends. Germline lookup yields CDR1 MNHEY and CDR2 SVGEGT. CDR3 in amino acids: CASSYSFSSNQPQHF. CDR3 DNA sequence: TGTGCCAGCAGTTACTCGTTCAGTAGCAATCAGCCCCAGCATTTT.

This clonotype was found a few times. The rearrangement uses TRBV12-3 or TRBV12-4 and TRBJ1-4; TRBD1 might be the D (5 bases). Trimming shortened V by 1 base and J by 8 bases, and 11 bases separated the two germline ends. This CDR3 has 14 amino acids. For the CDR3, the DNA is TGTGCCAGCAGTTTAGACAGGCCCGACGAAAAACTGTTTTTT. It translates to CASSLDRPDEKLFF.

In this sample, this clonotype turned up once. This rearrangement joins TRBV7-8 to TRBJ2-7; 15 nucleotides align to TRBD2. The CDR3 runs to 16 residues. Germline assignment: CDR1 SGHVS and CDR2 FQNEAQ. J lost 6 bases, V lost 4 bases, and 7 bases had no gene match. This CDR3 is CASSSGLAGGPGEQYV. The CDR3 bases are TGTGCCAGCAGCTCCGGACTAGCGGGGGGGCCCGGCGAGCAGTACGTC.

The chain carries TRBV12-3 or TRBV12-4 and TRBJ2-2; tentative D call: TRBD1 (6 bases). This CDR3 is 15 amino acids long. Between the trimmed V and J ends, which lost 7 bases and 1 base, there was a span of 13 bases. CDR3 residues: CASILGHQNTGELFF. In DNA form, the CDR3 reads TGTGCCAGCATCCTGGGACACCAGAACACCGGGGAGCTGTTTTTT.